The T cell receptor beta chain under discussion was sequenced for a study of cytotoxic CD8 clonotypes in ibrutinib-treated CLL. Looking at the study overall: Average yields of about 260,000 productive templates and tens of thousands of productive rearrangements characterized the samples. General study points: Treatment saw public clonotypes, which were uncommon, either contract or stay stable. Before falling back toward baseline at progression, clonality had risen at the time of ibrutinib response.

Here immunoSEQ multiplex PCR was the method, and the copy in TCRdb shows in-frame clones only, minus some. The sample lists about 40,000 clones, about 70% occurring once. As for this clone: No antigen is known for it.

V was clipped by 9 bases and J by 7 bases, with 17 bases between them. CDR1 LNHDA and CDR2 SQIVND come from the germline V gene (reference sequence). The CDR3 has 13 residues. This sequence was found in a human donor with chronic lymphocytic leukemia. This sample comprised PBMCs, obtained at disease progression, from a patient treated with ibrutinib. The V and J genes are TRBV19 and TRBJ2-3; D is possibly TRBD1 (6 bases). The CDR3 nucleotides read TGTGCCAGCCGGGACACGGCTTCTCATACGCAGTATTTT. It yields the protein CASRDTASHTQYF.